This paragraph covers one TCR beta chain sequence. The target of this receptor is not known. One base away there is no much larger clone; base qualities are not given. This sample was included in a study of technical replicates of blood from several donors (TCRdb year 2017). From the cysteine through the phenylalanine, the CDR3 covers 12 amino acids. This entry keeps only the CDR3 DNA: 36 bases, framed from base 1. V is clipped by 4 bases and J by 7 bases, and the sequence between their germline boundaries is 8 bases long. From the germline V gene, CDR1 is SGHVS and CDR2 is FNYEAQ. To prepare the library, the immunoSEQ multiplex PCR assay was applied. TCRdb provides this immuneACCESS table in a form limited to in-frame rearrangements. Some clones are lacking; in checked studies, under half of them reflect an unresolved V gene, and why the rest are absent is not known. For this sample there are around 16,000 clones; around nine tenths appear just once. The ten largest clones capture approximately 10% of the sample.

The material sequenced was PBMCs. The rearranged chain carries TRBV7-6 and TRBJ2-1; TRBD1 is a weak D gene call, 5 bases matching. This receptor was taken from a human donor in good health. The CDR3: CASSSRGNEQFF. The nucleotide sequence is given as TGTGCCAGCAGCTCTAGGGGTAATGAGCAGTTCTTC.